The 7 T cell receptor beta chains below come from one sample, sequenced in a study of control samples from healthy donors and cancer patients. Some clones are missing from TCRdb's copy, which holds only in-frame ones; the method was immunoSEQ multiplex PCR. The sample includes 90,000 to 95,000 clones, over 80% of them seen just once. The material sequenced was blood. These receptors were collected from a man in his thirties or forties in good health.

The V gene is TRBV5-6, the J gene TRBJ2-5; D perhaps matches TRBD1 (6 bases). V lost 4 bases to trimming and J lost 0 bases, with 16 bases between them. The CDR3 has 16 residues. Germline CDR1 is SGHDT and CDR2 is YYEEEE. CDR3 DNA sequence: TGTGCCAGCAGCAGGGCGACAGGCCTGTACCAAGAGACCCAGTACTTC. Amino acid sequence: CASSRATGLYQETQYF.

This chain uses TRBV7-7 with TRBJ2-3; D possibly uses TRBD1 or TRBD2 (5 bases each). The CDR3 covers 13 residues. Germline-derived CDR1 and CDR2 are SSHAT and FNYEAQ (reference sequence). V was cut by 4 bases and J by 3 bases, with 8 bases left in between. The CDR3 bases are TGTGCCAGCAGCTCGGGACCAACAGATACGCAGTATTTT. Its protein product is CASSSGPTDTQYF.

The chain links TRBV6-1 to TRBJ1-6; 7 nucleotides agree with TRBD1. J lost 13 bases, V lost 1 base, and 7 bases had no gene match. This CDR3 has 14 amino acids. CDR1 is MNHNS and CDR2 is SASEGT in the germline V gene. CDR3 DNA sequence: TGTGCCAGCAGTGAAGGACAGGGTCGTGTCCCCCTCCACTTT. Translated, it gives CASSEGQGRVPLHF.

V is TRBV19 and J is TRBJ2-7; 12 positions match TRBD2. Germline V gene sequence: CDR1 LNHDA, CDR2 SQIVND (reference sequence). CDR3 length: 20 residues. J gave up 5 bases and V 5 bases, and 22 bases lay outside the gene matches. The CDR3 DNA follows: TGTGCCAGTAGTTCTTCCGTCGCTAGCGGGGGGGCCTTAATTTCAGACGAGCAGTACTTC. Translated: CASSSSVASGGALISDEQYF. The full variable domain, with the rest looked up from reference TRBV19 and TRBJ2-7, is DGGITQSPKYLFRKEGQNVTLSCEQNLNHDAMYWYRQDPGQGLRLIYYSQIVNDFQKGDIAEGYSVSREKKESFPLTVTSAQKNPTAFYLCASSSSVASGGALISDEQYFGPGTRLTVT.

The V gene is TRBV6-6, the J gene TRBJ2-6; 7 bases fit TRBD2. V lost 2 bases, J lost 4 bases, and 2 bases stayed unmatched. In germline, CDR1 is MNHNY, CDR2 SVGAGI (reference sequence). The CDR3 is made up of 15 amino acids. The CDR3 protein is CASSYRGEGANVLTF. DNA for the CDR3: TGTGCCAGCAGTTACCGGGGGGAAGGGGCCAACGTCCTGACTTTC.

This clone is a singleton in its sample. The J gene is TRBJ1-1, the V gene TRBV20-1; D not resolved. CDR3 length: 15 amino acids. Germline lookup yields CDR1 DFQATT and CDR2 SNEGSKA (reference sequence). With 3 bases removed from V and 0 bases from J, the gap between germline ends came to 14 bases. In DNA, the CDR3 is TGCAGTGCTAGTGCCGGGTTTGAGATGAACACTGAAGCTTTCTTT. This sequence encodes CSASAGFEMNTEAFF.

The gene calls are TRBV2 and TRBJ1-2, with D possibly TRBD1 on 5 matching bases. The CDR3 has 13 residues. Per germline, CDR1 SNHLY and CDR2 FYNNEI. V lost 8 bases to trimming and J lost 2 bases, with 12 bases between them. CDR3 residues: CASFTGGNYGYTF. The CDR3 DNA reads TGTGCCAGCTTCACAGGAGGCAACTATGGCTACACCTTC. Full variable domain (remainder filled in from reference TRBV2 and TRBJ1-2): EPEVTQTPSHQVTQMGQEVILRCVPISNHLYFYWYRQILGQKVEFLVSFYNNEISEKSEIFDDQFSVERPDGSNFTLKIRSTKLEDSAMYFCASFTGGNYGYTFGSGTRLTVV.